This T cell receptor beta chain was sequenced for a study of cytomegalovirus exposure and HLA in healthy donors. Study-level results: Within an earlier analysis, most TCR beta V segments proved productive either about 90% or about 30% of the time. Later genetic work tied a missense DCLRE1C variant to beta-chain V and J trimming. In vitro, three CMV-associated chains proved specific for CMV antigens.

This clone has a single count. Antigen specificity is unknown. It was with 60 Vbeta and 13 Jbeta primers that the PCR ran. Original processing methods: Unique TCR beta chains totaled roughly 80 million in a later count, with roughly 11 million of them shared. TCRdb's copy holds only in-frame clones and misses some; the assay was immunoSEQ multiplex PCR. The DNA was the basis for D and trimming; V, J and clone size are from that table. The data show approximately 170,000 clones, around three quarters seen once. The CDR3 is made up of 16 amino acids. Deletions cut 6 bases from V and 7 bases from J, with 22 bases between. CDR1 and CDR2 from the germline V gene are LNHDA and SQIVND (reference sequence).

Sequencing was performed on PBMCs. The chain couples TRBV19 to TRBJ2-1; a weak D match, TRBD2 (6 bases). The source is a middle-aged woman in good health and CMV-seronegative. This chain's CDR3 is CASSRGWASTDNEQFF. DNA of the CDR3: TGTGCCAGTAGCCGGGGGTGGGCTAGCACGGATAATGAGCAGTTCTTC.